The 10 T cell receptor beta chains below come from one sample, sequenced in a study of T cell responses to AZD1222 COVID-19 vaccine. This table comes from immunoSEQ multiplex PCR, and its TCRdb copy is limited to in-frame clones, with some not included. This table holds over 90,000 clones, around nine tenths found once. The specimen comprised peripheral blood, sampled 28 days after the second AZD1222 dose. The receptors here all came from an adult who received the AZD1222 COVID-19 vaccine.

The rearrangement uses TRBV5-1 and TRBJ1-6, with a tentative D call TRBD1 (5 bases). Germline loops: CDR1 SGHRS, CDR2 YFSETQ. The V gene lost 5 bases and the J gene lost 7 bases, with 13 bases spanning the gap. The CDR3 runs 14 residues. CDR3 residues: CASRPGTSNSPLHF. The CDR3 region has the DNA TGCGCCAGCAGACCCGGGACCAGCAATTCACCCCTCCACTTT.

The chain joins TRBV7-2 to TRBJ1-2; D might be TRBD1 (5 bases). The CDR3 runs 14 residues. Germline V gene sequence: CDR1 SGHTA, CDR2 FQGNSA. The ends were cut back, 1 base at V and 4 bases at J, with 10 bases in the middle. In DNA, the CDR3 is TGTGCCAGCAGCTTAGTGGGGGGTGGCTATGGCTACACCTTC. Protein sequence: CASSLVGGGYGYTF.

The sample holds one count of this clone. The chain uses TRBV5-6 and TRBJ2-7, with no clear D. This CDR3 contains 12 residues. Germline CDR1 and CDR2: SGHDT and YYEEEE. The germline V and J ends were trimmed by 4 bases and 4 bases, with 9 bases remaining between them. Written as DNA, the CDR3 is TGTGCCAGCAGCCGTGACAAGTACGAGCAGTACTTC. As protein: CASSRDKYEQYF.

The chain combines TRBV19 with TRBJ1-1, with D possibly TRBD1 on 6 matching bases. The germline V gene has CDR1 LNHDA and CDR2 SQIVND (reference sequence). The CDR3 extends over 13 amino acids. V lost 7 bases and J 5 bases, leaving 14 bases between the germline ends. The CDR3 loop is CASIPRGRTEAFF. The CDR3 DNA sequence: TGTGCCAGTATCCCCCGGGGGCGGACTGAAGCTTTCTTT.

This clone was seen only a few times. V usage is TRBV15 and J usage is TRBJ1-5; D may be TRBD1 (6 bases). The CDR3 contains 17 residues. Per germline, CDR1 LNHNV and CDR2 YYDKDF (reference sequence). V was shortened by 0 bases and J by 3 bases, with 15 bases between the two germline ends. CDR3 region: CATSRDSFRGHNQPQHF. In DNA, the CDR3 is TGTGCCACCAGCAGAGATAGTTTCCGGGGACACAATCAGCCCCAGCATTTT.

The chain recombines TRBV9 with TRBJ2-7; D may be TRBD2 (5 bases). The CDR3 spans 15 residues. V was trimmed by 0 bases and J by 0 bases, leaving 10 bases between them. Germline V gives CDR1 SGDLS, CDR2 YYNGEE. The CDR3 DNA follows: TGTGCCAGCAGCGTAGGGCCGGGAAGCTCCTACGAGCAGTACTTC. Protein sequence: CASSVGPGSSYEQYF. Filled out from reference TRBV9 and TRBJ2-7, the complete variable domain reads DSGVTQTPKHLITATGQRVTLRCSPRSGDLSVYWYQQSLDQGLQFLIQYYNGEERAKGNILERFSAQQFPDLHSELNLSSLELGDSALYFCASSVGPGSSYEQYFGPGTRLTVT.

This rearrangement joins TRBV9 to TRBJ1-3, with D possibly matching TRBD1 (6 bases). Germline V lookup: CDR1 SGDLS, CDR2 YYNGEE. There are 16 residues in the CDR3. Trimming removed 0 bases at V and 0 bases at J, with 10 bases between. The CDR3 region is CASSVVGQSSGNTIYF. Written as DNA, the CDR3 is TGTGCCAGCAGCGTAGTTGGACAGAGCTCTGGAAACACCATATATTTT.

The chain carries TRBV2 and TRBJ2-5, with 14 positions matching TRBD2. The CDR3 has 16 amino acids. Germline V gives CDR1 SNHLY, CDR2 FYNNEI. Trimming at V came to 6 bases and at J to 2 bases, leaving 5 bases not matched to a gene. The chain's CDR3 is CASRLGLAGVQETQYF. CDR3 nucleotides: TGTGCCAGCAGGCTGGGACTAGCGGGGGTACAAGAGACCCAGTACTTC.

This rearrangement joins TRBV6-1 to TRBJ1-2; unclear D gene. V was trimmed by 3 bases and J by 12 bases, leaving 11 bases between them. CDR1 and CDR2 from the germline V gene are MNHNS and SASEGT. The CDR3 is 11 residues long. The CDR3 sequence is CASSDLVANTF. The DNA for the CDR3 is TGTGCCAGCAGTGACCTTGTAGCAAACACCTTC.

The rearrangement links TRBV6-5 to TRBJ1-6, with no clear D. In germline, CDR1 is MNHEY, CDR2 SVGAGI. The CDR3 has 15 amino acids. Trimming left V 2 bases short and J 1 base short, with 6 bases between. This CDR3 reads CASSYGESYNSPLHF. In nucleotides, the CDR3 is TGTGCCAGCAGTTACGGGGAATCCTATAATTCACCCCTCCACTTT.